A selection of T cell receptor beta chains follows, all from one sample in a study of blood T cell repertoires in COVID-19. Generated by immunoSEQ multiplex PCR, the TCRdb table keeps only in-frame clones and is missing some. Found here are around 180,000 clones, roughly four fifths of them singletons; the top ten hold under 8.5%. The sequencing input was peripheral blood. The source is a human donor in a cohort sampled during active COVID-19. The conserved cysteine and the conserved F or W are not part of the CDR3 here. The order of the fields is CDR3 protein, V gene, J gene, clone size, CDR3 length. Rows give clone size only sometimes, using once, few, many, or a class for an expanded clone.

ASSQERQAGTGELF	TRBV4-2	TRBJ2-2	.	14
ASSQGWDSQPQH	TRBV3-1/TRBV3-2	TRBJ1-5	.	12
ASSLAGGTTDTQY	TRBV7-2	TRBJ2-3	.	13
ASSMDRDYEQY	TRBV5-4	TRBJ2-7	.	11
ASSFGQGEWEQF	TRBV11-2	TRBJ2-1	.	12
ASSRRGGRTTGELF	TRBV3-1/TRBV3-2	TRBJ2-2	.	14
ASRGYSYEQY	TRBV6-5	TRBJ2-7	.	10
ASSPLAPSGGPTGYNEQF	TRBV9	TRBJ2-1	.	18
ASSKLAGELF	TRBV27	TRBJ2-2	.	10
SVEWAQGETQY	TRBV29-1	TRBJ2-5	.	11
ASSENRGFMNTEAF	TRBV7-8	TRBJ1-1	few	14
ASSLDRGPTYSNQPQH	TRBV11-2	TRBJ1-5	.	16
ASSPPGAPYYEQY	TRBV18	TRBJ2-7	.	13
ASSPGTSNEQF	TRBV18	TRBJ2-1	.	11
ASTASGGSGNTIY	TRBV6-5	TRBJ1-3	.	13
ASSEGQSVYGYT	TRBV2	TRBJ1-2	.	12
ASSTGGLYGYT	TRBV6-6	TRBJ1-2	.	11
ASSQGQGILDSPLH	TRBV4-1	TRBJ1-6	.	14
ASRQIRLAGGDSTDTQY	TRBV27	TRBJ2-3	.	17
ASSPPGLAKQETQY	TRBV7-9	TRBJ2-5	.	14
SVRSSGANVLT	TRBV29-1	TRBJ2-6	.	11
ASNVGGGLYSYEQY	TRBV2	TRBJ2-7	.	14
ASGTAPFSPLH	TRBV6-6	TRBJ1-6	.	11
ASNLLAGGGNEQF	TRBV6-5	TRBJ2-1	.	13
ASSSQGMNTEAF	TRBV3-1/TRBV3-2	TRBJ1-1	.	12
ASSLAGTGRTEAF	TRBV7-2	TRBJ1-1	.	13
ASSVGAGSDTQY	TRBV2	TRBJ2-3	few	12
ASSELGRAGGLFDSNQPQH	TRBV6-1	TRBJ1-5	.	19
ASSYAGLGETQY	TRBV6-5	TRBJ2-5	.	12
ASSSGTGGEGYT	TRBV5-1	TRBJ1-2	few	12
ASSLTGGNQPQH	TRBV7-8	TRBJ1-5	once	12